This T cell receptor beta chain was recorded in a study of blood T cell repertoires in COVID-19 (dated by TCRdb to the early 2020s). The study in broad terms: Samples from collaborators originated in the United States, Italy and Spain and spanned both the acute and convalescent phases of COVID-19. The prospective study material was composed of cDNA or gDNA derived from T cells, B-cell-depleted T cells, or PBMCs. Deeply sampled blood TCRbeta repertoires from subjects exposed to, actively infected with, or recovered from COVID-19 were included in the dataset. A freely available public database, intended as a resource for researchers studying the immune response to SARS-CoV-2, is where the repertoires were released. Samples were obtained from the ongoing ImmuneRACE study (first 160 participants) and from 1,254 subjects provided by 6 global collaborators. A de-identified subject ID, COVID-19 status, age in years and sex were almost always included in the sample metadata. Where available, HLA class I and class II types were obtained from metadata supplied by the sample provider rather than from assay-based typing.

General conclusions and limits of the study: Clinical and demographic metadata were provided uncurated, with the amount varying by source and participant.

On this clone: Its antigen remains unidentified. Base-call qualities are not available, and no considerably larger clone is one nucleotide away.

One collaborating source in Seattle enrolled patients while the patients were actively infected and followed the patients over time throughout the course of disease. The collaborating institutions used their own protocols to collect whole blood in K2EDTA tubes. For TCRbeta analysis, collaborator samples were shipped as frozen whole blood, as isolated PBMCs, or as DNA extracted from either sample type. The immunoSEQ Assay, a bias-controlled multiplex PCR, was used to amplify TCRbeta CDR3 regions from genomic DNA. On the study's bioinformatics: The number of nucleated cells in each sample was estimated from the amplification of reference gene primers within the assay. To quantify the absolute abundance of each unique TCRbeta CDR3 rearrangement, sequence reads were collapsed and filtered. Productive Simpson clonality was computed per sample as the square root of Simpson's diversity index over productive rearrangements. Drawn from immuneACCESS, this table holds only the in-frame rearrangements with V and J called that TCRdb kept. Clones are partly lost; checked studies trace under half to an unresolved V gene and leave the rest unexplained. V and J calls and clone size are copied from that table; D and trimming were computed from the DNA. The sample records some 300,000 clones, 90% of which are singletons. Clones ranked in the top ten supply over 5% of the sample.

Germline trimming amounts to 2 bases on V and 4 bases on J, with 4 as the count of junction bases outside the gene matches. The CDR1 and CDR2 encoded by the germline V gene are LGHNA and YNFKEQ. Inclusive of the bounding cysteine and phenylalanine, the CDR3 is 16 residues long. The read is trimmed to its CDR3 DNA, 48 bases read in frame from base 1. The chain employs TRBV4-2 and TRBJ2-1; a stretch of 11 junction bases matches TRBD2. The source material was peripheral blood. The TCR comes from a woman aged 45-65 years with COVID-19, enrolled during active disease. The sequenced DNA: TGTGCCAGCAGCCAACCAGGGACTAGCGGTTACAATGAGCAGTTCTTC. Translation gives CASSQPGTSGYNEQFF.